Listed here are 7 T cell receptor beta chains from one sample, sequenced in a study of T cells in Graves' hyperthyroidism and ophthalmopathy. Authors of the study amplified TCR beta CDR3 regions from RNA transcripts. In the first-round RT-PCR of the TCR CDR3, the HTBI primer set was used. TCRdb passed the multiplex PCR reads through MiXCR, listing each CDR3 protein once. The sample lists 75,000 to 100,000 distinct CDR3 sequences, roughly 40% occurring once. The material sequenced was peripheral blood or thyroid tissue (not recorded which). The receptors here all came from a woman in her 30s with Graves' hyperthyroidism.

This clonotype occurred many times. V gene TRBV3-1 combines with J gene TRBJ2-7; 10 bases are a match to TRBD2. Germline assignment: CDR1 LGHDT and CDR2 YNNKEL (reference sequence). This CDR3 is 15 amino acids long. The V segment lost 2 bases and the J segment 7 bases; nucleotides outside the gene matches: 8. Here the CDR3 DNA reads TGTGCCAGCAGCCAACTAGCGGGAGAGGCTCGTGAGCAGTACTTC. Translated: CASSQLAGEAREQYF.

Ten or more counts support this clonotype. The chain employs TRBV11-2 and TRBJ2-2, with D uncertain. The germline V gene has CDR1 SGHAT and CDR2 FQNNGV. The CDR3 is 11 amino acids. V lost 6 bases to trimming and J lost 5 bases, with 4 bases between them. Written as DNA, the CDR3 is TGTGCCAGCAGAAAGACCGGGGAGCTGTTTTTT. Protein sequence: CASRKTGELFF.

V is TRBV6-2 or TRBV6-3 and J is TRBJ1-5; D remains ambiguous. The CDR3 runs 14 residues. The germline gives CDR1 MNHEY, CDR2 SVGEGT. The CDR3 loop is CAKGTRLGNQPQHF. The CDR3 DNA reads as TGTGCTAAGGGCACCCGGTTAGGCAATCAGCCCCAGCATTTT.

At least ten counts were recorded for this clonotype. This chain links TRBV7-9 with TRBJ2-3; D is ambiguous. CDR3 length equals 16 residues. V lost 5 bases, J lost 5 bases, and 20 bases lay in between. Germline CDR1 SEHNR, CDR2 FQNEAQ (reference sequence). The CDR3 region is CASSPPRAASQDTQYF. In DNA, the CDR3 is TGTGCCAGCAGCCCCCCTCGGGCGGCCAGTCAAGATACGCAGTATTTT.

This clonotype occurred many times. V and J are TRBV12-3 or TRBV12-4 and TRBJ1-2; D is undetermined. Trimming removed 7 bases at V and 3 bases at J, with 9 bases between. The CDR3 sequence is 12 residues long. The CDR3 region is CASNDRYYGYTF. The CDR3 nucleotides read TGTGCCAGCAACGATCGGTACTATGGCTACACCTTC.

The V and J genes are TRBV29-1 and TRBJ2-7; possibly TRBD1 for D (5 bases). The CDR3 runs 12 residues. V gave up 8 bases and J gave up 6 bases, with 17 bases separating them. Looked up from germline, CDR1 is SQVTM and CDR2 is ANQGSEA. The CDR3 here is CSLATGRCEQYF. CDR3 DNA sequence: TGCAGCTTAGCCACAGGCCGCTGCGAGCAGTACTTC.

In its sample, this clonotype was seen many times. V gene TRBV15 combines with J gene TRBJ1-5; D uncertain. The CDR3 runs to 14 residues. The V gene's germline CDR1 is LNHNV and CDR2 YYDKDF (reference sequence). V lost 0 bases and J lost 0, with 3 bases in between. The CDR3 sequence: CATSRDHSNQPQHF. CDR3 DNA sequence: TGTGCCACCAGCAGAGACCATAGCAATCAGCCCCAGCATTTT.